This T cell receptor beta chain emerged from a study of blood T cell repertoires in COVID-19. About the research overall: Italy, Spain and the United States were the sources of the convalescent and acute COVID-19 samples. From T cells, B-cell-depleted T cells, or PBMCs came the material, which was cDNA or gDNA.

Per the original data handling: Quantification of nucleated cells was approximated via reference gene primer amplification. Method: immunoSEQ multiplex PCR; TCRdb's copy keeps in-frame clones and lacks some. Clonal size and the V and J genes are those of that table, whereas D and trimming came from the DNA. This repertoire shows some 150,000 clones, roughly 90% found once; its top ten account for roughly 2.1%. The V gene's germline CDR1 is DFQATT and CDR2 SNEGSKA (reference sequence). The CDR3 is made up of 17 amino acids. V dropped 3 bases and J dropped 2 bases, with 20 bases sitting between them. This chain uses TRBV20-1 with TRBJ1-5, with D tentatively TRBD1 (6 bases). The source is a human donor in a cohort sampled during active COVID-19. The source material was peripheral blood. CDR3 coding DNA: TGCAGTGCTAGTTACATCAGGGGAAATCAAGGCAATCAGCCCCAGCATTTT. Its protein is CSASYIRGNQGNQPQHF.